This section outlines one T cell receptor beta chain sequence together with its context. Its antigen remains unknown. The sample belongs to a study of Ad26.COV2.S vaccination and SARS-CoV-2 variants. Across the study: The authors gave Ad26.COV2.S intramuscularly, either once or twice 56 days apart.

Broader study findings: There was reportedly substantial breadth in spike-specific CD8+ and CD4+ T cell responses after vaccination.

Germline V CDR1 and CDR2: MNHEY, SVGAGI. Trimming took 4 bases from V and 8 from J; bases not matched to a gene: 6. This CDR3 is built from 15 residues. Treatment described: some 19 received Ad26.COV2.S at low or high dose, single or two shots; five or six received placebo; per-sample allocation not given. After the first vaccine or placebo injection, samples were drawn on day 63. Expressing Wuhan-strain SARS-CoV-2 spike, an Ad26 vector served as the vaccine. Assay: immunoSEQ multiplex PCR; the TCRdb copy retains only in-frame clones and omits some. The table records about 350,000 clones, 88% of them present only once.

Sequences were derived from peripheral blood, sampled in a trial of Ad26.COV2.S vaccine versus placebo. V gene TRBV6-5 combines with J gene TRBJ1-5; 12 bases are a match to TRBD1. The sequence was obtained from a person between 18 and 59 years old who received the Ad26.COV2.S COVID-19 vaccine or a placebo. CDR3: CASSSGQGAGEPQHF. In DNA, the CDR3 is TGTGCCAGCAGTTCGGGACAGGGGGCTGGAGAGCCCCAGCATTTT.